This T cell receptor beta chain was recorded in a study of shared clonotypes between healthy human individuals. Sequenced by immunoSEQ multiplex PCR; TCRdb stores in-frame clones only, minus some. The profile shows approximately 720,000 clones, more than 70% of them singletons. The length of the CDR3 is 16 residues. Germline lookup yields CDR1 SEHNR and CDR2 FQNEAQ (reference sequence). The V segment lost 4 bases and the J segment 0 bases; nucleotides outside the gene matches: 9. What was sequenced was memory CD4+ T cells sorted from blood. Subset here: CD45RA-negative fraction. The chain links TRBV7-9 to TRBJ2-7, with TRBD1 identical over 7 bases. This TCR came from a woman between 25 and 40 years old in good health. CDR3 in amino acids: CASSSPKGQSSYEQYF. CDR3 DNA sequence: TGTGCCAGCAGCTCACCAAAGGGACAGAGCTCCTACGAGCAGTACTTC.